This T cell receptor (beta chain) was found in a study of PD-L1 blockade in urothelial cancer. Germline values: CDR1 MDHEN, CDR2 SYDVKM. The junction had 6 bases not matched to a gene; V was cut back by 6 bases and J by 4 bases. CDR3 size: 14 residues. Produced via immunoSEQ multiplex PCR; TCRdb's table is partial and in-frame only. This sample has about 84,000 clones, with roughly 87% found just once. The material sequenced was PBMCs, taken around atezolizumab (anti-PD-L1) treatment. J is TRBJ2-7 and V is TRBV28; TRBD1 agrees at 10 bases. The clonotype originates from a man in his 70s with urothelial cancer. CDR3 DNA sequence: TGTGCCAGCAGACTTTCGGGACAGGGGTACGAGCAGTACTTC. Translating it yields CASRLSGQGYEQYF.